The rows below give T cell receptor beta chains drawn from one sample of a study of blood T cell repertoires in COVID-19. Generated by immunoSEQ multiplex PCR, the TCRdb table keeps only in-frame clones and is missing some. Of 27,000 or so clones in the sample, around nine tenths were seen once. Material: peripheral blood. These receptors were taken from a human donor in a cohort sampled during active COVID-19. The CDR3 runs from the conserved cysteine through the conserved F or W. Fields, in order: J gene, clone size, V gene, D gene, CDR3 DNA, CDR3 protein. The D gene is left open where the match is weak. Expanded clones get a size class; other rows say once, few or many, or leave the size out.

J: TRBJ1-5; size: -; V: TRBV3-1/TRBV3-2; D: -; DNA: TGTGCCAGCAGCCAAGACTCCAGGCCGAGCAATCAGCCCCAGCATTTT; CDR3: CASSQDSRPSNQPQHF
J: TRBJ2-6; size: -; V: TRBV19; D: TRBD1; DNA: TGTGCCAGTAGTAGGGTTGCCGGGACAGGGAACGCTGGGGCCAACGTCCTGACTTTC; CDR3: CASSRVAGTGNAGANVLTF
J: TRBJ2-7; size: -; V: TRBV5-1; D: TRBD1; DNA: TGCGCCAGCAGCGACACCGGGACAGGGTTACGCGAGCAGTACTTC; CDR3: CASSDTGTGLREQYF
J: TRBJ2-3; size: -; V: TRBV10-2; D: TRBD2; DNA: TGCGCCAGCAGGCCACCGGGGGGGCCCACAGATACGCAGTATTTT; CDR3: CASRPPGGPTDTQYF
J: TRBJ2-7; size: -; V: TRBV30; D: -; DNA: TGTGCCTGGAGTCGGCAGGGGAACGAGCAGTACTTC; CDR3: CAWSRQGNEQYF
J: TRBJ2-3; size: -; V: TRBV7-3; D: TRBD2; DNA: TGTGCCAGCAGCCCCGGACTAGCGGGGTTAGATACGCAGTATTTT; CDR3: CASSPGLAGLDTQYF
J: TRBJ2-2; size: -; V: TRBV7-2; D: TRBD1; DNA: TGTGCCAGCAGCCTACAGGGGGTAATCGGGGAGCTGTTTTTT; CDR3: CASSLQGVIGELFF
J: TRBJ2-5; size: few; V: TRBV7-8; D: TRBD1; DNA: TGTGCCAGCAGCCCCGGGACAGGTTGGAAGACCCAGTACTTC; CDR3: CASSPGTGWKTQYF
J: TRBJ1-6; size: -; V: TRBV19; D: TRBD1; DNA: TGTGCCAGTAGTTTGGGACAGGAGAATAATTCACCCCTCCACTTT; CDR3: CASSLGQENNSPLHF
J: TRBJ1-1; size: -; V: TRBV10-2; D: TRBD1; DNA: TGCGCCAGCAGTGGCGACAGGGGGCCAGGGGACGCTGAAGCTTTCTTT; CDR3: CASSGDRGPGDAEAFF
J: TRBJ2-1; size: -; V: TRBV6-5; D: TRBD2; DNA: TGTGCCAGCAGCCCCGGACTAGCTACGCATGAGCAGTTCTTC; CDR3: CASSPGLATHEQFF
J: TRBJ2-1; size: -; V: TRBV7-8; D: -; DNA: TGTGCCAGCAGCTTAGTTCAGGGTTCCTACAATGAGCAGTTCTTC; CDR3: CASSLVQGSYNEQFF
J: TRBJ1-6; size: once; V: TRBV23-1; D: TRBD1; DNA: TGCGCCAGCACCCAGGGGGATAATTCACCCCTCCACTTT; CDR3: CASTQGDNSPLHF
J: TRBJ2-3; size: -; V: TRBV7-3; D: -; DNA: TGTGCCAGCACCAAGTCCGGGGGGCGTAGCACAGATACGCAGTATTTT; CDR3: CASTKSGGRSTDTQYF
J: TRBJ1-2; size: -; V: TRBV4-1; D: -; DNA: TGCGCCAGCAGCCAAGAAGTTGCGTCGGGAGGCTACACCTTC; CDR3: CASSQEVASGGYTF
J: TRBJ1-1; size: -; V: TRBV5-1; D: TRBD1; DNA: TGCGCCAGCAGCTTACGACAGGGGAACACTGAAGCTTTCTTT; CDR3: CASSLRQGNTEAFF
J: TRBJ1-2; size: -; V: TRBV7-2; D: TRBD1; DNA: TGTGCCAGCAGCCGTGACAGGGTCCCACATGGCTACACCTTC; CDR3: CASSRDRVPHGYTF
J: TRBJ2-2; size: few; V: TRBV5-1; D: -; DNA: TGCGCCAGCAGCTTACAGGGATTCGCGAACACCGGGGAGCTGTTTTTT; CDR3: CASSLQGFANTGELFF
J: TRBJ1-1; size: -; V: TRBV5-1; D: -; DNA: TGCGCCAGCAGCTTCGGGACACGGGAGGGAGCTTTCTTT; CDR3: CASSFGTREGAFF
J: TRBJ1-2; size: -; V: TRBV2; D: TRBD1; DNA: TGTGCCAGCAGTTGGACAGGGGGCAAAGGCTACACCTTC; CDR3: CASSWTGGKGYTF
J: TRBJ2-3; size: -; V: TRBV6-5; D: TRBD1; DNA: TGTGCCAGCATCAAGGGACAGGGTAATTCAGATACGCAGTATTTT; CDR3: CASIKGQGNSDTQYF
J: TRBJ2-7; size: -; V: TRBV5-1; D: -; DNA: TGCGCCAGCAGCTTCTCAGGGATCGGCGAGCAGTACTTC; CDR3: CASSFSGIGEQYF
J: TRBJ1-6; size: -; V: TRBV3-1/TRBV3-2; D: TRBD1; DNA: TGTGCCAGCAGCCACCGGGACAGGGATTCACCCCTCCACTTT; CDR3: CASSHRDRDSPLHF
J: TRBJ2-4; size: -; V: TRBV20-1; D: -; DNA: TGCAGTGCTAGTTCCGGGGGGCTAGCCAAAAACATTCAGTACTTC; CDR3: CSASSGGLAKNIQYF
J: TRBJ2-2; size: -; V: TRBV19; D: -; DNA: TGTGCCAGTAGTAGCCGGGACACCGGGGAGCTGTTTTTT; CDR3: CASSSRDTGELFF
J: TRBJ2-4; size: -; V: TRBV19; D: -; DNA: TGTGCCAGTAGTGGACAACAGGGAATAGCCAAAAACATTCAGTACTTC; CDR3: CASSGQQGIAKNIQYF
J: TRBJ1-1; size: -; V: TRBV15; D: TRBD1; DNA: TGTGCCACCAGCAGAGATCGGACAGGGGCCACTGAAGCTTTCTTT; CDR3: CATSRDRTGATEAFF
J: TRBJ2-3; size: -; V: TRBV9; D: -; DNA: TGTGCCAGCAGCGTAGTCGGACACCCCACAGATACGCAGTATTTT; CDR3: CASSVVGHPTDTQYF
J: TRBJ2-3; size: -; V: TRBV27; D: TRBD2; DNA: TGTGCCAGCAGTGCCACCACTAGCGGGGGGGGTAGAGATACGCAGTATTTT; CDR3: CASSATTSGGGRDTQYF
J: TRBJ1-2; size: -; V: TRBV10-3; D: -; DNA: TGTGCCATCAGTGACTGGAGGGCAGGTTCCACAACGACCGGCTACACCTTC; CDR3: CAISDWRAGSTTTGYTF
J: TRBJ1-2; size: few; V: TRBV19; D: -; DNA: TGTGCCAGTAGTCCCCAGGGGCAGAACTATGGCTACACCTTC; CDR3: CASSPQGQNYGYTF
J: TRBJ2-1; size: -; V: TRBV6-4; D: -; DNA: TGTGCCAGCAGTAGATCCCGTGAGGGTGAGCAGTTCTTC; CDR3: CASSRSREGEQFF
J: TRBJ2-2; size: once; V: TRBV18; D: TRBD1; DNA: TGTGCCAGCTCACCGCGTCCCGGGACAGGGACCGGGGAGCTGTTTTTT; CDR3: CASSPRPGTGTGELFF
J: TRBJ2-5; size: -; V: TRBV2; D: TRBD1; DNA: TGTGCCAGCAGTCGACAGGGATCCCAAGAGACCCAGTACTTC; CDR3: CASSRQGSQETQYF
J: TRBJ1-5; size: -; V: TRBV19; D: -; DNA: TGTGCCAGTAGTATAGAACGAGATCAAGTAACCAATCAGCCCCAGCATTTT; CDR3: CASSIERDQVTNQPQHF
J: TRBJ1-2; size: -; V: TRBV3-1/TRBV3-2; D: TRBD1; DNA: TGTGCCAGCAGCCAAGATCTAGCAGGGGGGGGCTACACCTTC; CDR3: CASSQDLAGGGYTF
J: TRBJ2-3; size: -; V: TRBV19; D: TRBD2; DNA: TGTGCCAGTAGTAAACGGGGGACTAGCGAGAACACAGATACGCAGTATTTT; CDR3: CASSKRGTSENTDTQYF
J: TRBJ2-1; size: -; V: TRBV7-8; D: TRBD2; DNA: TGTGCCAGCAGATTACGGCCGGGGGGGCGCAATGAGCAGTTCTTC; CDR3: CASRLRPGGRNEQFF
J: TRBJ2-7; size: -; V: TRBV9; D: TRBD1; DNA: TGTGCCAGCAGCGCCCGGGACAGCCTCTACGAGCAGTACTTC; CDR3: CASSARDSLYEQYF
J: TRBJ2-1; size: -; V: TRBV19; D: TRBD2; DNA: TGTGCCACCTCTTGGAGCGGGGGAGATAATGAGCAGTTCTTC; CDR3: CATSWSGGDNEQFF
J: TRBJ1-1; size: -; V: TRBV30; D: TRBD1; DNA: TGTGCCTGGAGTGTCTCTAGGGGGCGTCTCACTGAAGCTTTCTTT; CDR3: CAWSVSRGRLTEAFF
J: TRBJ2-3; size: -; V: TRBV7-3; D: TRBD2; DNA: TGTGCCAGCAGCCCCACTAGCGTTCGCACAGATACGCAGTATTTT; CDR3: CASSPTSVRTDTQYF
J: TRBJ2-1; size: -; V: TRBV15; D: TRBD2; DNA: TGTGCCACCAGCAGAGATCGCGGACTAGCCTACAATGAGCAGTTCTTC; CDR3: CATSRDRGLAYNEQFF
J: TRBJ1-1; size: -; V: TRBV6-5; D: -; DNA: TGTGCCAGCAGTTACTCGGCAGGGGCGCCGGGGACTGAAGCTTTCTTT; CDR3: CASSYSAGAPGTEAFF
J: TRBJ2-4; size: -; V: TRBV5-1; D: -; DNA: TGCGCCAGCAGCTGGACAGGGAGGGGGAACATTCAGTACTTC; CDR3: CASSWTGRGNIQYF
J: TRBJ1-6; size: -; V: TRBV5-4; D: TRBD1; DNA: TGTGCCAGCAGTCGTGGACAGGGGACTTCACCCCTCCACTTT; CDR3: CASSRGQGTSPLHF
J: TRBJ2-2; size: once; V: TRBV19; D: TRBD2; DNA: TGTGCCAGTAGTATAAGCGGGGGCGGGGAGCTGTTTTTT; CDR3: CASSISGGGELFF
J: TRBJ2-7; size: -; V: TRBV6-5; D: TRBD1; DNA: TGTGCCAGCTCCAGGGACAGAACATACGAGCAGTACTTC; CDR3: CASSRDRTYEQYF
J: TRBJ2-5; size: once; V: TRBV12-3/TRBV12-4; D: -; DNA: TGTGCCAGCAGTTTAGAGAGGAAGACCCAGTACTTC; CDR3: CASSLERKTQYF